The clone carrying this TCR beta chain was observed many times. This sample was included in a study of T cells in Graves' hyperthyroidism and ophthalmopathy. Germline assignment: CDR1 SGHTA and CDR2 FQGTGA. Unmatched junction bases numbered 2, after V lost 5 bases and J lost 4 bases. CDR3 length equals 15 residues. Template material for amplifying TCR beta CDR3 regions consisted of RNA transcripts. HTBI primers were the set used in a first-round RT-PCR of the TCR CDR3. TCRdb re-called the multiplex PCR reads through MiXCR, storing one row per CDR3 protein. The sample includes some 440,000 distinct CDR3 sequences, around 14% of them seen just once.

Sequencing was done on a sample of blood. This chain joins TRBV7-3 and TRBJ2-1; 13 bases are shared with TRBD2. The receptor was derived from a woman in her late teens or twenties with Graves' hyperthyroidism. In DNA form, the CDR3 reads TGTGCCAGCAGCCAACTAGCGGGAGGGTACAATGAGCAGTTCTTC. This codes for CASSQLAGGYNEQFF.